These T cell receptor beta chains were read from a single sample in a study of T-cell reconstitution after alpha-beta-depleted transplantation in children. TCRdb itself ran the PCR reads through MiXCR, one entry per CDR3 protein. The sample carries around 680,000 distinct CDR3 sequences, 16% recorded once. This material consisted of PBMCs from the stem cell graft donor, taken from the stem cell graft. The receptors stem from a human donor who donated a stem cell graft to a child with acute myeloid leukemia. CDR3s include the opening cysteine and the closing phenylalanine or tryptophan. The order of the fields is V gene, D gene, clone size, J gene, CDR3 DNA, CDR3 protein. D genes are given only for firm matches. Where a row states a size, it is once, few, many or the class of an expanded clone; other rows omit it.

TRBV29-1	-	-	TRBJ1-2	TGCAGCGTTGAAGGTCCCGGGGGGGGCTTC	CSVEGPGGGF
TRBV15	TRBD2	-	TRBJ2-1	TGTGCCACCAGCAGCCCGGGACTAGCGGGGCGGAATGAGCAGTTCTTC	CATSSPGLAGRNEQFF
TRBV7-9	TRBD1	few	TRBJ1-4	TGTGCCAGCAGCTCAACCGGGACAGGGAATGAAAAACTGTTTTTT	CASSSTGTGNEKLFF
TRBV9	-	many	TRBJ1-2	TGTGCCAGCAGCCCTGGCTACACCTTC	CASSPGYTF
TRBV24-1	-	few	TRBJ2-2	TGTGCCACCAGTGATTTGGCGGGCCGAGCTGGGGAGCTGTTTTTT	CATSDLAGRAGELFF
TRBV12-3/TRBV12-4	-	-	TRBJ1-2	TGTGCCAGCAGTTTGTCCGGCAGGCACGGCTACACCTTC	CASSLSGRHGYTF
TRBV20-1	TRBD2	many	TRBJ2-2	TGCAGTGCGCGTGAAACCGGACTAGCGGGGGTTGGGGAGCTGTTTTTT	CSARETGLAGVGELFF
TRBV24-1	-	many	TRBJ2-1	TGTGCCACCAGTGCCCATAGTGTCAGCGAGCAGTTCTTC	CATSAHSVSEQFF
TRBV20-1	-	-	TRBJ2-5	TGCAGTGCTAGAGTCCGGTACCAGGGCAGGGTGAGGGAGACCCAGTACTTC	CSARVRYQGRVRETQYF
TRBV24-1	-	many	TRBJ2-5	TGTGCCACCAGTGGTCCCTCGACAGGCCCCCAAGAGACCCAGTACTTC	CATSGPSTGPQETQYF
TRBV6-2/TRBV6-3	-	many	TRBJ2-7	TGTGCCAGCAGTTACCCGGGAGACGAGCAGTACTTC	CASSYPGDEQYF
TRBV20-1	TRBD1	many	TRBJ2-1	TGCAGTGCCCCTACAGGGACAGGTTACAATGAGCAGTTCTTC	CSAPTGTGYNEQFF
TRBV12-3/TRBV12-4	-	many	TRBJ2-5	TGTGCCAGCAGTTTCCAAGGGTCCGGGACCCAGTACTTC	CASSFQGSGTQYF
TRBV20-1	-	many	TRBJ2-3	TGCAGTGCTAGACCCTACACAGATACGCAGTATTTT	CSARPYTDTQYF
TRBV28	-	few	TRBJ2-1	TGTGCCAGCAGCAGACAGGTCAGCTCCTACAATGAGCAGTTCTTC	CASSRQVSSYNEQFF
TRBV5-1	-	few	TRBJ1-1	TGCGCCAGCAGCTTGGGTTTGGGGGTGACAACTCGTCAGGACACTGAAGCTTTCTTT	CASSLGLGVTTRQDTEAFF
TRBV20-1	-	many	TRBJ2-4	TGCAGTGCTAGACTGCAGGGTATCCAACTAGCCAAAAACATTCAGTACTTC	CSARLQGIQLAKNIQYF
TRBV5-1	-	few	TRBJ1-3	TGCGCCAGCAGCTTGGGGGCAGGGACTAATGGAAACACCATATATTTT	CASSLGAGTNGNTIYF
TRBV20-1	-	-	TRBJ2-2	TGCAGTGCTAGGGGCCGCAGGCTAACCGGGGAGCTGTTTTTT	CSARGRRLTGELFF
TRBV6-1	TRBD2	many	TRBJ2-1	TGTGCCAGCAGTGGACTAGCGGGGGGCTCCTACAATGAGCAGTTCTTC	CASSGLAGGSYNEQFF
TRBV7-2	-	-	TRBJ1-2	TGTGCCAGCAGCTTGGGGGGGTGGGAGGTTGGCTACACCTTC	CASSLGGWEVGYTF
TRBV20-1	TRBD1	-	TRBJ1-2	TGCAGTGCTAGAGATCGGACAGGGACTAACTATGGCTACACCTTC	CSARDRTGTNYGYTF
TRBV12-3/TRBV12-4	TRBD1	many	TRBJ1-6	TGTGCCAGCAGCCAAGGGGGCTTTTCACCCCTCCACTTT	CASSQGGFSPLHF
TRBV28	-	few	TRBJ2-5	TGTGCCAGCAGTTCTCGGACGGAGTACCAAGAGACCCAGTACTTC	CASSSRTEYQETQYF
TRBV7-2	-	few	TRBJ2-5	TGTGCCAGCAGCTCGCCGGGGGGCTCAAAAGAGACCCAGTACTTC	CASSSPGGSKETQYF
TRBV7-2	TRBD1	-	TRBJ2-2	TGTGCCAGCAGCCCGACAGGGGGCGCAGAGGGCGGGGAGCTGTTTTTT	CASSPTGGAEGGELFF
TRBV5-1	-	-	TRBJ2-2	TGCGCCAGCAGCTTGAACCAGGGGCCAAAGAACACCGGGGAGCTGTTTTTT	CASSLNQGPKNTGELFF
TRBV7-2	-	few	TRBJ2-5	TGTGCCAGCAGCTTAGCCCTCGAAGAGACCCAGTACTTC	CASSLALEETQYF
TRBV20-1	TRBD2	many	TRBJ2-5	TGCAGTGCTAAACGGGGCCTAGCGGGGGGCTGGGAGACCCAGTACTTC	CSAKRGLAGGWETQYF
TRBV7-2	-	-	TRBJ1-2	TGTGCCAGCAGCTTAGAGGGGGGACGGGGCTATGGCTACACCTTC	CASSLEGGRGYGYTF
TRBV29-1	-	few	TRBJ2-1	TGCAGCGCTCCCGGGACCGACTCCTACAATGAGCAGTTCTTC	CSAPGTDSYNEQFF
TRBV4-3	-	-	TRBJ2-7	TGCGCCAGCAGCCAAGGGGCTAGCACCCCCTACGAGCAGTACTTC	CASSQGASTPYEQYF
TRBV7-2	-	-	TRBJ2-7	TGTGCCAGCAGCTTCGGCAAGTCCTACGAGCAGTACTTC	CASSFGKSYEQYF
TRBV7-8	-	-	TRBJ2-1	TGTGCCAGCAGCTTTACCGGCTTTTACAATGAGCAGTTCTTC	CASSFTGFYNEQFF
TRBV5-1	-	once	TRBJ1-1	TGCGCCAGCAGCCCGACAATGGGGGGGAACACTGAAGCTTTCTTT	CASSPTMGGNTEAFF
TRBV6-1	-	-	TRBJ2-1	TGTGCCAGCAAACCCCCATGGCACTCAGGGTTCAATGAGCAGTTCTTC	CASKPPWHSGFNEQFF
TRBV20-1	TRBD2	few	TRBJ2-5	TGCAGTGCTAGAGATGTGGGGGGGGACCGCCAAGAGACCCAGTACTTC	CSARDVGGDRQETQYF
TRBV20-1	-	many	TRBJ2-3	TGCAGTGCTAGGGACAATCCCCCCACAGATACGCAGTATTTT	CSARDNPPTDTQYF
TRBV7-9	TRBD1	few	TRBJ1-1	TGTGCCAGCAGCCCGGACAGGGAGGTCGCTGAAGCTTTCTTT	CASSPDREVAEAFF
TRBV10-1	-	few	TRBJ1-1	TGCGCCAGCAGTGAAAGCTTGGGGAACACTGAAGCTTTCTTT	CASSESLGNTEAFF
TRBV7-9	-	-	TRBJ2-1	TGTGCCAGCAGTCTAGGGACCCCTCGGAACAATGAGCAGTTCTTC	CASSLGTPRNNEQFF
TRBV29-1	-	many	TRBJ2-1	TGCAGCGTACTCCGGGACGATGGTGGTGAGCAGTTCTTC	CSVLRDDGGEQFF
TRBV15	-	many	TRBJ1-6	TGTGCCACCAGCAGGGGTTCTTCTAATTCACCCCTCCACTTT	CATSRGSSNSPLHF
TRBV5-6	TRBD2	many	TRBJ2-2	TGTGCCAGCAGCGCGGGGGACGGGGAGCTGTTTTTT	CASSAGDGELFF
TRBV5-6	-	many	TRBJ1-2	TGTGCCAGCAGCTTGGCCGCGACAGAGACCTATGGCTACACCTTC	CASSLAATETYGYTF
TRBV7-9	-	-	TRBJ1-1	TGTGCCAACTCCGGGACAAGGATAAGCACTGAAGCTTTCTTT	CANSGTRISTEAFF
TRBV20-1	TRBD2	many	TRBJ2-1	TGCAGTGCCCCAAGGACGGGACTAGCGGACAATGAGCAGTTCTTC	CSAPRTGLADNEQFF
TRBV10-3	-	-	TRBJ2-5	TGTGCCATCAGTGAGAGAATCGGGGGTACGGAAGAGACCCAGTACTTC	CAISERIGGTEETQYF
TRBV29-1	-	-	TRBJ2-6	TGCAGCGCCCAGGCGGCTTCTGGGGCCAACGTCCTGACTTTC	CSAQAASGANVLTF
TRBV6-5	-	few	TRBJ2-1	TGTGCCAGCAGTTACCAGCGGTGGGCTTCAGGGAATGAGCAGTTCTTC	CASSYQRWASGNEQFF
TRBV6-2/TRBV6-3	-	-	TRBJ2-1	TGTGCCAGCAGTTACTCCACGGGGAACAATGAGCAGTTCTTC	CASSYSTGNNEQFF
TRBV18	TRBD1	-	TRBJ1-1	TGTGCCAGCTCACCACTCAATACAGGGGGTACTGAAGCTTTCTTT	CASSPLNTGGTEAFF
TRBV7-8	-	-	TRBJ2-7	TGTGCCAGCAGACAGGGGAATGGCTTCGGGGGCGAGCAGTACTTC	CASRQGNGFGGEQYF
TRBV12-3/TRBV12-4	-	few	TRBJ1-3	TGTGCCAGCAGTCTGAGGACCGGGGAGAGGTCTGGAAACACCATATATTTT	CASSLRTGERSGNTIYF